A single sample is the source of the 31 T cell receptor beta chains below, sequenced in a study of T cells in lung cancer brain metastases. Repertoires were generated with immunoSEQ multiplex PCR, while TCRdb's copy carries only in-frame clones and drops some. The data show thousands of clones, roughly nine tenths seen once. Sample: tumor tissue from the primary lung tumor. Receptors originate from a woman in her fifties or sixties with non-small cell lung cancer.

This chain uses TRBV5-6 with TRBJ2-7, with D tentatively TRBD2 (5 bases). The germline gives CDR1 SGHDT, CDR2 YYEEEE. The germline V and J ends were trimmed by 5 bases and 6 bases, with 18 bases remaining between them. The CDR3 is made up of 14 amino acids. CDR3 protein: CASSEVGVQFEQYV. Written as DNA, the CDR3 is TGTGCCAGCAGTGAAGTGGGAGTGCAATTCGAGCAGTACGTC.

This rearrangement joins TRBV7-2 to TRBJ2-1, with TRBD2 matching over 11 bases. This CDR3 has 15 residues. V was clipped by 3 bases and J by 4 bases; unmatched bases: 2. In germline, CDR1 is SGHTA, CDR2 FQGNSA. The CDR3 sequence: CASSFASGGYNEQFF. CDR3 nucleotides: TGTGCCAGCAGCTTTGCTAGCGGGGGGTACAATGAGCAGTTCTTC.

The chain joins TRBV6-6 to TRBJ1-1; no firm D call. CDR1 is MNHNY and CDR2 is SVGAGI in the germline V gene (reference sequence). This CDR3 contains 13 residues. V lost 5 bases and J 1 base, leaving 8 bases between the germline ends. The CDR3 nucleotides read TGTGCCAGCAGTAGTATGGCGAACACTGAAGCTTTCTTT. This gives the protein CASSSMANTEAFF.

The rearrangement uses TRBV29-1 and TRBJ1-2; D is possibly TRBD1 (5 bases). The CDR3 sequence is 11 residues long. In germline, CDR1 is SQVTM, CDR2 ANQGSEA. Trimming shortened V by 6 bases and J by 8 bases, and 13 bases separated the two germline ends. CDR3: CSVRQGKGYTF. The CDR3 DNA reads as TGCAGCGTGAGGCAGGGTAAGGGCTACACCTTC.

This chain connects TRBV7-2 to TRBJ2-5; 15 nucleotides match TRBD2. Germline values: CDR1 SGHTA, CDR2 FQGNSA. CDR3 size: 17 residues. V dropped 1 base and J dropped 5; count of bases not matched to a gene: 5. The CDR3 bases are TGTGCCAGCAGCTTAGGGACTAGCGGGAGGGTATGGGAGACCCAGTACTTC. It specifies CASSLGTSGRVWETQYF.

V and J are TRBV18 and TRBJ1-1, with a weak D call TRBD1 (5 bases). This CDR3 has 14 amino acids. The germline V gene encodes CDR1 KGHSH and CDR2 LQKENI. V was cut by 3 bases and J by 2 bases, with 10 bases left in between. In DNA form, the CDR3 reads TGTGCCAGCTCACCGGGACCCCTTAACACTGAAGCTTTCTTT. It encodes CASSPGPLNTEAFF.

Remarks on this clone: A read error may produce the germline difference seen at one junction end. The genes are TRBV5-8 and TRBJ1-1, with D possibly being TRBD1 (5 bases). This CDR3 is 13 amino acids long. Germline lookup yields CDR1 SGHTS and CDR2 YDEGEE. The CDR3 spells CANSFREWAEAFF. The CDR3 nucleotides are TGTGCCAACAGCTTCAGGGAATGGGCTGAAGCTTTCTTT.

The rearrangement links TRBV7-9 to TRBJ2-2, with D maybe TRBD1 (5 bases). The CDR3 consists of 14 residues. In germline, CDR1 is SEHNR, CDR2 FQNEAQ (reference sequence). V lost 3 bases, J lost 5 bases, and 10 bases lay in between. The CDR3 protein is CASSFATVTGELFF. CDR3 nucleotides: TGTGCCAGCAGCTTTGCGACAGTTACCGGGGAGCTGTTTTTT.

V and J are TRBV11-3 and TRBJ1-2; 8 positions match TRBD1. CDR3 length: 13 amino acids. V shed 5 bases and J 4 bases; nucleotides not matched to a gene: 3. In germline, CDR1 is SGHNT, CDR2 YENEEA. The chain's CDR3 is CASSVGQGYGYTF. The CDR3 nucleotides are TGTGCCAGCAGCGTCGGACAGGGCTATGGCTACACCTTC.

The sample holds one count of this clone. The chain carries TRBV6-5 and TRBJ2-2; 10 nucleotides align to TRBD2. This CDR3 is built from 15 residues. Germline trimming cut 5 bases from V and 5 bases from J; bases unmatched to any gene: 5. Germline CDR1 reads MNHEY; CDR2 reads SVGAGI. The CDR3 region has the DNA TGTGCCAGCAGTCTCTCTAGCGGGAGAACCGGGGAGCTGTTTTTT. Its translation: CASSLSSGRTGELFF.

V and J are TRBV6-4 and TRBJ1-1, with D unresolved. V shed 4 bases and J shed 1 base, with 7 bases lying between them. This CDR3 is 13 amino acids long. CDR1 is MRHNA and CDR2 is SNTAGT in the germline V gene. The DNA for the CDR3 is TGTGCCAGCAGTGCCGAGGAGAACACTGAAGCTTTCTTT. As protein: CASSAEENTEAFF.

This clone was picked up one time. V and J are TRBV18 and TRBJ1-5, with 7 bases aligning to TRBD1. Trimming removed 3 bases from V and 5 bases from J; junction bases left unmatched: 1. Germline V gene sequence: CDR1 KGHSH, CDR2 LQKENI. This CDR3 region has 13 residues. The CDR3 nucleotides read TGTGCCAGCTCACCCCAGGGGGATCAGCCCCAGCATTTT. Its translation: CASSPQGDQPQHF.

This chain joins TRBV7-8 and TRBJ2-1, with a tentative D call TRBD2 (6 bases). The ends were cut back, 1 base at V and 3 bases at J, with 10 bases in the middle. This CDR3 spans 15 amino acids. In germline, CDR1 is SGHVS, CDR2 FQNEAQ. The CDR3 loop reads CASSLGSGSYNEQFF. DNA of the CDR3: TGTGCCAGCAGCTTAGGTAGCGGCAGCTACAATGAGCAGTTCTTC.

The table lists this clone with a few counts. The chain is built from TRBV9 and TRBJ1-1, with unresolved D. In germline, CDR1 is SGDLS, CDR2 YYNGEE. CDR3 length equals 13 residues. V dropped 1 base and J dropped 3 bases, with 7 bases sitting between them. The CDR3 protein is CASSVFRDTEAFF. The CDR3 DNA follows: TGTGCCAGCAGCGTATTCCGGGACACTGAAGCTTTCTTT.

Comment on this clone: At the DNA level, this CDR3 is encoded by other sequences in the same sample as well. The chain's CDR3 is CASSQEGQREVGGELFF. The CDR3 nucleotides are TGTGCCAGCAGCCAGGAAGGACAGCGGGAGGTGGGCGGGGAGCTGTTTTTT. The rearrangement uses TRBV4-2 and TRBJ2-2, with 9 bases matching TRBD2. CDR1 and CDR2 from the germline V gene are LGHNA and YNFKEQ. The length of the CDR3 is 17 residues. V was pared by 3 bases and J by 7 bases, with 12 bases of the junction left unmatched.

This clone appeared a single time. V and J are TRBV25-1 and TRBJ2-5, with a tentative D call TRBD2 (6 bases). The CDR3 runs 16 residues. Trimming cost V 5 bases and J 1 base, with 17 bases left between them. Germline-derived CDR1 and CDR2 are MGHDK and SYGVNS. CDR3: CASSFRGPAGQETQYF. Written as DNA, the CDR3 is TGTGCCAGCAGTTTCCGAGGGCCAGCGGGCCAAGAGACCCAGTACTTC.

This clone was counted once. The chain joins TRBV5-1 to TRBJ2-1; possible D gene TRBD1, 6 bases. V was shortened by 3 bases and J by 5 bases, with 12 bases between the two germline ends. From germline, CDR1 is SGHRS and CDR2 YFSETQ. The CDR3 runs 14 residues. This CDR3 reads CASSSTGPHNEQFF. The CDR3 DNA reads as TGCGCCAGCAGCTCGACAGGCCCCCACAATGAGCAGTTCTTC.

This chain links TRBV9 with TRBJ1-1; maybe TRBD1 (5 bases). Trimming took off 0 bases at V and 7 bases at J, with 13 bases between the two ends. The CDR3 covers 14 residues. Per germline, CDR1 SGDLS and CDR2 YYNGEE. The CDR3, as DNA: TGTGCCAGCAGCGTAGCTCCCAGGGTAGATGAAGCTTTCTTT. Its translation: CASSVAPRVDEAFF.

This rearrangement joins TRBV11-2 to TRBJ2-1; no firm D call. Germline V gene sequence: CDR1 SGHAT, CDR2 FQNNGV. V dropped 0 bases and J dropped 9 bases, with 9 bases sitting between them. The CDR3 runs 13 residues. This CDR3 reads CASSLERLGEQFF. CDR3 bases: TGTGCCAGCAGCTTAGAACGGCTGGGTGAGCAGTTCTTC.

The V call is TRBV5-1, the J call TRBJ2-3, with 11 bases that match TRBD2. V shed 3 bases, J shed 6 bases, and the junction held 12 bases outside the gene matches. The CDR3 is 17 residues long. Looked up from germline, CDR1 is SGHRS and CDR2 is YFSETQ. The CDR3 sequence: CASSWLTSGRPEDTQYF. The CDR3 coding sequence is TGCGCCAGCAGCTGGCTAACTAGCGGGAGACCGGAGGATACGCAGTATTTT. Complete variable domain (other parts from reference TRBV5-1 and TRBJ2-3): KAGVTQTPRYLIKTRGQQVTLSCSPISGHRSVSWYQQTPGQGLQFLFEYFSETQRNKGNFPGRFSGRQFSNSRSEMNVSTLELGDSALYLCASSWLTSGRPEDTQYFGPGTRLTVL.

The V call is TRBV11-3, the J call TRBJ2-3; 7 nucleotides align to TRBD2. J was trimmed by 2 bases and V by 6 bases; bases with no gene match: 8. Germline V gene lookup returns CDR1 SGHNT and CDR2 YENEEA. The CDR3 totals 15 residues. CDR3 in DNA: TGTGCCAGCAGGACTCGAACTAGCGTCACAGATACGCAGTATTTT. It is translated as CASRTRTSVTDTQYF.

This clone was recorded a few times. The chain carries TRBV19 and TRBJ2-5, with 7 bases aligning to TRBD2. Germline V gene lookup returns CDR1 LNHDA and CDR2 SQIVND (reference sequence). The CDR3 length is 15 residues. V trimming: 5 bases; J trimming: 5 bases; junction bases outside the gene matches: 11. CDR3 nucleotide sequence: TGTGCCAGTAGTCCCTCGACTAGCAGGGCGGAGACCCAGTACTTC. Encoded protein: CASSPSTSRAETQYF.

The chain employs TRBV20-1 and TRBJ1-1; no reliable D call. The CDR3 length is 10 residues. The germline V gene encodes CDR1 DFQATT and CDR2 SNEGSKA (reference sequence). CDR3 DNA: TGCAGGGCCTATAACACTGAAGCTTTCTTT. This encodes CRAYNTEAFF.

This chain uses TRBV28 with TRBJ2-1; tentative D call: TRBD2 (6 bases). The germline gives CDR1 MDHEN, CDR2 SYDVKM. Trimming took off 5 bases at V and 6 bases at J, with 11 bases between the two ends. The length of the CDR3 is 13 residues. The DNA for the CDR3 is TGTGCCAGCAGTCCACTACTAGCCAATGAGCAGTTCTTC. This translates into CASSPLLANEQFF.

The chain employs TRBV4-1 and TRBJ2-1; a possible D gene is TRBD2 (6 bases). V lost 5 bases, J lost 7 bases, and 12 bases lay in between. The CDR3 covers 13 residues. Germline CDR1 and CDR2: MGHRA and YSYEKL. The CDR3 DNA reads TGCGCCAGCAGCTGGGACTTAGGGAATGAGCAGTTCTTC. The encoded protein is CASSWDLGNEQFF.

The chain combines TRBV29-1 with TRBJ2-1; perhaps TRBD2 as D (6 bases). V was clipped by 3 bases and J by 3 bases, with 12 bases between them. Germline V gene sequence: CDR1 SQVTM, CDR2 ANQGSEA. The CDR3 is made up of 14 amino acids. The CDR3 nucleotides read TGCAGCGTTGACAAGGGAGGAGGCTACAATGAGCAGTTCTTC. Residues: CSVDKGGGYNEQFF.

The rearrangement uses TRBV19 and TRBJ1-5; D not resolved. Germline-derived CDR1 and CDR2 are LNHDA and SQIVND (reference sequence). Trimming pared 3 bases from V and 2 bases from J, leaving 8 bases between. The CDR3 spans 14 residues. CDR3 nucleotide sequence: TGTGCCAGTAGTATGCCGGGAGGCAATCAGCCCCAGCATTTT. The encoded protein is CASSMPGGNQPQHF.

The chain recombines TRBV5-1 with TRBJ1-1; TRBD1 is a possible D gene (6 bases). CDR3 length: 15 amino acids. Deletions cut 4 bases from V and 6 bases from J, with 19 bases between. The germline gives CDR1 SGHRS, CDR2 YFSETQ. The CDR3, as DNA: TGCGCCAGCAGCATCAATCGAAGGGGGACCGCTGAAGCTTTCTTT. Amino acids: CASSINRRGTAEAFF.

The V gene is TRBV10-2, the J gene TRBJ1-5, with 9 bases matching TRBD1. Germline V gene lookup returns CDR1 WSHSY and CDR2 SAAADI. With 6 bases clipped from V and 5 bases from J, the junction kept 23 bases outside the gene matches. The CDR3 covers 20 residues. CDR3 coding DNA: TGCGCCAGCAGCGAAGGTATAACAGGGGGCGCGTTGACTAGGGATCAGCCCCAGCATTTT. Its protein product is CASSEGITGGALTRDQPQHF.

The chain carries TRBV7-9 and TRBJ1-5; unclear D gene. The CDR3 is 14 amino acids. Germline values: CDR1 SEHNR, CDR2 FQNEAQ (reference sequence). Trimming pared 2 bases from V and 9 bases from J, leaving 14 bases between. The CDR3 nucleotides read TGTGCCAGCAGCTTAATCGCTATGGGCTCGCCCCAGCATTTT. It encodes CASSLIAMGSPQHF. The variable domain in full, completed from reference TRBV7-9 and TRBJ1-5, reads DTGVSQNPRHKITKRGQNVTFRCDPISEHNRLYWYRQTLGQGPEFLTYFQNEAQLEKSRLLSDRFSAERPKGSFSTLEIQRTEQGDSAMYLCASSLIAMGSPQHFGDGTRLSIL.

On this clone itself: A junction end diverges from the germline sequence, so it may reflect a read error. The chain uses TRBV11-3 and TRBJ2-2; TRBD2 might be the D (5 bases). CDR1 is SGHNT and CDR2 is YENEEA in the germline V gene. This CDR3 region has 13 residues. The CDR3 region is CANSLKGGGELFF. DNA of the CDR3: TGTGCCAACAGCTTGAAAGGAGGCGGGGAGCTGTTTTTT.